Here is one T cell receptor beta chain with its context. Cohorts were based on clinical histories the participants reported. This sample was taken from a study of blood T cell repertoires in COVID-19. Study summary: Sites in the United States, Italy and Spain provided acute and convalescent COVID-19 samples. T cells, B-cell-depleted T cells, or PBMCs provided the cDNA or gDNA that served as material.

The CDR3 contains 16 residues. With 0 bases removed from V and 3 bases from J, the gap between germline ends came to 14 bases. The germline gives CDR1 SEHNR, CDR2 FQNEAQ (reference sequence). Authors' processing steps: Estimates of nucleated cell counts were drawn from the amplification of reference gene primers. The data were produced by immunoSEQ multiplex PCR, yet TCRdb's version contains in-frame clones alone and is incomplete. The V and J calls and clone size are taken from that table; D and trimming were inferred from the DNA. The sample contains over 200,000 clones, roughly 84% of which appear only once.

V and J are TRBV7-9 and TRBJ2-5; D is possibly TRBD2 (6 bases). The receptor's source is a woman aged 40 to 50 who had recovered from COVID-19. The sequencing sample was made of PBMCs or T cells enriched from blood (not recorded which). Here the CDR3 reads CASSLAILAGKETQYF. The CDR3 DNA reads as TGTGCCAGCAGCTTAGCAATCTTGGCGGGAAAAGAGACCCAGTACTTC.